A single sample is the source of the 21 T cell receptor beta chains below, sequenced in a study of beta chain features in type 1 diabetes. All of the isolated RNA was reverse transcribed, so expressed TCRB transcripts were sequenced. TCRdb keeps only in-frame clones here, not all; method: immunoSEQ multiplex PCR. The table shows a few hundred thousand clones, with 12% to 15% occurring only once. The specimen sequenced was central memory CD4+ T cells from blood. These TCRs come from a young man in good health.

The chain has TRBV7-6 and TRBJ2-5; D tentatively fits TRBD1 or TRBD2 (6 bases each). CDR1 is SGHVS and CDR2 is FNYEAQ in the germline V gene. This CDR3 is built from 13 residues. Trimming removed 7 bases from V and 5 bases from J, with 14 bases in between. The chain's CDR3 is CASKRGAIETQYF. The CDR3 DNA follows: TGTGCCAGCAAGAGGGGGGCCATTGAGACCCAGTACTTC.

In its sample, this clone was seen a few times. CDR3 amino acids: CAISGDRGETQYF. CDR3 DNA: TGTGCCATCAGTGGCGACAGGGGGGAGACCCAGTACTTC. V is TRBV10-3 and J is TRBJ2-5; 9 bases agree with TRBD1. Per the germline V gene, CDR1 is ENHRY and CDR2 is SYGVKD. J gave up 5 bases and V 4 bases, and 2 bases lay outside the gene matches. The CDR3 has 13 residues.

The table lists this clone with a few counts. CDR3 coding DNA: TGCAGCGTTGAAGTGTCGCGGGGGAAGCGGGACACTGAAGCTTTCTTT. It encodes CSVEVSRGKRDTEAFF. The chain is built from TRBV29-1 and TRBJ1-1; D is perhaps TRBD1 (5 bases). The germline gives CDR1 SQVTM, CDR2 ANQGSEA. Trimming took off 1 base at V and 3 bases at J, with 18 bases between the two ends. The CDR3 totals 16 residues.

There are a few counts of this clone. This chain connects TRBV19 to TRBJ1-2; 10 bases agree with TRBD1. V gave up 3 bases and J gave up 6 bases; unmatched junction bases: 13. CDR3 size: 17 residues. Germline CDR1 LNHDA, CDR2 SQIVND (reference sequence). CDR3 in amino acids: CASSMTGTGDTRDGYTF. The CDR3 nucleotides are TGTGCCAGTAGTATGACCGGGACAGGGGATACTAGGGATGGCTACACCTTC.

This clone was counted between two and nine times. V and J are TRBV5-4 and TRBJ2-2; 7 bases match TRBD2. The CDR3 loop spans 17 amino acids. Per germline, CDR1 SGHNT and CDR2 YYREEE (reference sequence). V shed 6 bases, J shed 2 bases, and the junction held 13 bases outside the gene matches. CDR3 nucleotides: TGTGCCAGCACTCTCGGGGGGAGGACTAGTAACACCGGGGAGCTGTTTTTT. Protein product: CASTLGGRTSNTGELFF.

This clone showed up just a few times. The gene calls are TRBV27 and TRBJ2-6; 9 bases match TRBD2. The V gene end was trimmed by 3 bases and the J gene end by 3 bases; junction bases not matched to a gene: 6. The CDR3 spans 17 residues. Germline V CDR1 and CDR2: MNHEY, SMNVEV (reference sequence). The CDR3 DNA reads TGTGCCAGCAGTTTTAGCGGGAGAGGGTATGGGGCCAACGTCCTGACTTTC. Its translation: CASSFSGRGYGANVLTF.

This clone was observed a handful of times. The V gene is TRBV5-1, the J gene TRBJ2-5; TRBD1 matches at 9 bases. V shed 0 bases, J shed 1 base, and the junction held 10 bases outside the gene matches. CDR1 is SGHRS and CDR2 is YFSETQ in the germline V gene. The CDR3 consists of 18 residues. CDR3 nucleotides: TGCGCCAGCAGCTTGGGGATAACAGGGGGCGCTTTCCAAGAGACCCAGTACTTC. It specifies CASSLGITGGAFQETQYF.

Ten or more counts support this clone. The chain links TRBV4-3 to TRBJ2-1; tentative D call: TRBD2 (5 bases). CDR3 length: 13 amino acids. V was trimmed by 2 bases and J by 8 bases, leaving 10 bases between them. Germline V lookup: CDR1 LGHNA, CDR2 YSLEER. The CDR3 here is CASSQMARDEQFF. The CDR3 DNA is TGCGCCAGCAGCCAAATGGCGAGGGATGAGCAGTTCTTC.

This clone is medium-sized in the sample. The chain has TRBV4-3 and TRBJ1-2, with 7 bases aligning to TRBD1. Germline-derived CDR1 and CDR2 are LGHNA and YSLEER. V dropped 3 bases and J dropped 2; count of bases not matched to a gene: 3. The CDR3 loop spans 14 amino acids. The CDR3 spells CASSQMTGNYGYTF. In DNA form, the CDR3 reads TGCGCCAGCAGCCAGATGACAGGGAACTATGGCTACACCTTC.

V gene TRBV6-1 combines with J gene TRBJ2-3; the match to TRBD2 covers 10 bases. The CDR3 is made up of 13 amino acids. The V gene's germline CDR1 is MNHNS and CDR2 SASEGT. With V trimmed by 6 bases and J by 3 bases, 0 bases remained unmatched. The CDR3 sequence: CASRTSGTDTQYF. Here the CDR3 DNA reads TGTGCCAGCAGGACTAGCGGGACAGATACGCAGTATTTT.

This clone was recorded a few times. The rearrangement links TRBV6-6 to TRBJ1-2; D is unresolved. Germline V gene sequence: CDR1 MNHNY, CDR2 SVGAGI (reference sequence). V was cut by 6 bases and J by 4 bases, with 6 bases left in between. This CDR3 is 11 amino acids long. The CDR3 nucleotides read TGTGCCAGCAGGACCGCCTATGGCTACACCTTC. It translates to CASRTAYGYTF.

CDR3 region: CSVGFPAGELFF. The CDR3 nucleotides are TGCAGCGTGGGGTTTCCGGCCGGGGAGCTGTTTTTT. J is TRBJ2-2 and V is TRBV29-1; D uncertain. The V gene's germline CDR1 is SQVTM and CDR2 ANQGSEA. Trimming removed 6 bases at V and 6 bases at J, with 11 bases between. CDR3 length: 12 amino acids.

This clone was observed once. The chain links TRBV4-3 to TRBJ1-2, with no clear D. Trimming shortened V by 1 base and J by 7 bases, and 13 bases separated the two germline ends. Germline lookup yields CDR1 LGHNA and CDR2 YSLEER. The CDR3 is made up of 14 amino acids. The chain's CDR3 is CASSQVAVTRGYTF. The DNA for the CDR3 is TGCGCCAGCAGCCAAGTCGCCGTCACCCGTGGCTACACCTTC.

In DNA, the CDR3 is TGTGCCAGCAGTCCGGAAGGGGAGACCCAGTACTTC. Residues: CASSPEGETQYF. V gene TRBV7-9 combines with J gene TRBJ2-5; unclear D gene. The CDR3 is 12 amino acids. The germline V gene encodes CDR1 SEHNR and CDR2 FQNEAQ (reference sequence). V was shortened by 6 bases and J by 5 bases, with 10 bases between the two germline ends.

The gene calls are TRBV13 and TRBJ2-1; the match to TRBD1 covers 9 bases. Trimming removed 2 bases from V and 8 bases from J; junction bases left unmatched: 10. Germline V gene lookup returns CDR1 PRHDT and CDR2 FYEKMQ (reference sequence). The CDR3 consists of 16 residues. The CDR3 coding sequence is TGTGCCAGCAGCTTAACTTTCGGACAGGGGTTGGATGAGCAGTTCTTC. Translated: CASSLTFGQGLDEQFF.

CDR3 in DNA: TGTGCCAGCTCGCGGGGGACAGGGGGAGATACGCAGTATTTT. The encoded protein is CASSRGTGGDTQYF. This rearrangement joins TRBV18 to TRBJ2-3, with 11 positions matching TRBD1. Trimming took 6 bases from V and 5 from J; bases not matched to a gene: 4. The CDR3 spans 14 residues. Germline V gene lookup returns CDR1 KGHSH and CDR2 LQKENI.

This clone was observed a handful of times. The V call is TRBV4-3, the J call TRBJ2-7; D is possibly TRBD1 or TRBD2 (5 bases each). The CDR3 consists of 17 residues. V dropped 0 bases and J dropped 7 bases, with 22 bases sitting between them. Germline V gene lookup returns CDR1 LGHNA and CDR2 YSLEER. The CDR3 DNA reads TGCGCCAGCAGCCAAGAACCCGGGGCGGGTCGATTTTGGGAGCAGTACTTC. Translated, it gives CASSQEPGAGRFWEQYF.

The V call is TRBV7-2, the J call TRBJ1-6; D gene ambiguous. The V end lost 1 base, the J end lost 6 bases, and 1 base lay between the germline ends. The CDR3 runs to 12 residues. The V gene's germline CDR1 is SGHTA and CDR2 FQGNSA. CDR3 sequence (DNA): TGTGCCAGCAGCTTAGGTAATTCACCCCTCCACTTT. Its protein product is CASSLGNSPLHF.

The rearrangement uses TRBV6-6 and TRBJ1-5; D possibly corresponds to TRBD1 (6 bases). This CDR3 has 14 residues. V dropped 6 bases and J dropped 3 bases, with 12 bases sitting between them. The V gene's germline CDR1 is MNHNY and CDR2 SVGAGI (reference sequence). The CDR3 loop reads CASSTDRLNQPQHF. CDR3 in DNA: TGTGCCAGCAGCACAGACAGGCTCAATCAGCCCCAGCATTTT.

The chain uses TRBV13 and TRBJ2-7; no reliable D call. The CDR3 loop spans 11 amino acids. V shed 5 bases and J shed 5 bases, with 7 bases lying between them. Germline V lookup: CDR1 PRHDT, CDR2 FYEKMQ (reference sequence). The CDR3 protein is CASSLQHEQYF. The CDR3 DNA follows: TGTGCCAGCAGCCTACAACACGAGCAGTACTTC.

This clone was detected a few times. This chain connects TRBV19 to TRBJ2-7; perhaps TRBD1 as D (5 bases). This CDR3 has 13 residues. Germline-derived CDR1 and CDR2 are LNHDA and SQIVND (reference sequence). V lost 1 base to trimming and J lost 4 bases, with 8 bases between them. In DNA, the CDR3 is TGTGCCAGTAGTATAGGACAGAGTTACGAGCAGTACTTC. It yields the protein CASSIGQSYEQYF.